The clone carrying this TCR beta chain came up a few times. Antigen specificity is unknown. Graves' hyperthyroidism was deemed stable absent ophthalmopathy progression within 18 months. Diagnosis rested on symptoms, serum thyroxine and TRAb, thyroid ultrasound, and orbital computed tomography. From germline, CDR1 is LNHNV and CDR2 YYDKDF (reference sequence). The ends were cut back, 5 bases at V and 11 bases at J, with 28 bases in the middle. The CDR3 extends over 17 amino acids. What was amplified from RNA transcripts were TCR beta CDR3 regions. A set of HTBI primers served as the primers for a first-round RT-PCR of the TCR CDR3. One entry per CDR3 protein, called by TCRdb with MiXCR from the multiplex PCR reads. The top ten clones hold roughly a quarter of a sample with 75,000 to 100,000 distinct CDR3 sequences, roughly 49% of them seen once. This record comes from a study of T cells in Graves' hyperthyroidism and ophthalmopathy. Turning to the study itself: Sampling of peripheral blood happened at initial diagnosis, prior to any treatment.

Study-wide findings and caveats: Ophthalmopathy and stable hyperthyroidism were separated by a 13 V-J model.

The chain employs TRBV15 and TRBJ1-5, with a tentative D call TRBD1 (5 bases). This TCR came from a woman between 35 and 50 years old with Graves' hyperthyroidism. The sequenced sample was blood. The CDR3 is CATSPPTSGATQETQHF. As DNA, the CDR3 is TGTGCCACCAGCCCGCCGACTAGCGGGGCAACCCAAGAGACCCAGCATTTT.